The 4 T cell receptor beta chains below were found in one sample sequenced in a study of T cell responses to AZD1222 COVID-19 vaccine. This table comes from immunoSEQ multiplex PCR, and its TCRdb copy is limited to in-frame clones, with some not included. The sample records about 110,000 clones, around 86% being singletons. This specimen was peripheral blood, taken on day 0 of AZD1222 vaccination. These receptors were obtained from an adult in good health.

V usage is TRBV5-5 and J usage is TRBJ1-3; D remains unclear. The CDR3 is made up of 14 amino acids. The germline V and J ends were trimmed by 0 bases and 3 bases, with 7 bases remaining between them. The germline V gene encodes CDR1 SGHKS and CDR2 YYEKEE (reference sequence). The CDR3 reads CASSLELGGNTIYF. The CDR3 DNA is TGTGCCAGCAGCTTGGAGTTAGGTGGAAACACCATATATTTT.

The CDR3 region is CASSPPWTGPGGTQYF. As DNA, the CDR3 is TGTGCCAGCAGCCCTCCGTGGACAGGTCCTGGGGGGACCCAGTACTTC. The J gene is TRBJ2-5, the V gene TRBV7-2, with 7 bases identical to TRBD1. The J segment lost 7 bases and the V segment lost 5 bases, leaving 16 bases of the junction unmatched. The CDR3 has 16 residues. From germline, CDR1 is SGHTA and CDR2 FQGNSA.

There are a few counts of this clone. CDR3: CASGSSLDNEQFF. In DNA form, the CDR3 reads TGTGCCAGCGGAAGTAGCTTAGACAATGAGCAGTTCTTC. V gene TRBV9 combines with J gene TRBJ2-1; D remains ambiguous. This CDR3 comprises 13 residues. CDR1 and CDR2 from the germline V gene are SGDLS and YYNGEE. The ends were cut back, 7 bases at V and 5 bases at J, with 13 bases in the middle.

This clone was seen once. This chain uses TRBV12-3 or TRBV12-4 with TRBJ2-5; no firm D call. V was clipped by 1 base and J by 5 bases, with 8 bases between them. This CDR3 comprises 13 residues. CDR3 sequence (DNA): TGTGCCAGCAGTTTAGGGGTACGGGAGACCCAGTACTTC. Translation: CASSLGVRETQYF.